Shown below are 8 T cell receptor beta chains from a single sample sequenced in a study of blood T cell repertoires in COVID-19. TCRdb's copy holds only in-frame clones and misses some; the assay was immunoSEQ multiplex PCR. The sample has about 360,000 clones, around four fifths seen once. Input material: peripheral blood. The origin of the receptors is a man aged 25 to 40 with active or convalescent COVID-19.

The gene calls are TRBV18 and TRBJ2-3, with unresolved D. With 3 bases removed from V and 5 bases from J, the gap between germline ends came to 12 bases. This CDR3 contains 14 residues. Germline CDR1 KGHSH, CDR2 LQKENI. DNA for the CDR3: TGTGCCAGCTCACCGTTAGAGGTGGTAGATACGCAGTATTTT. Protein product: CASSPLEVVDTQYF.

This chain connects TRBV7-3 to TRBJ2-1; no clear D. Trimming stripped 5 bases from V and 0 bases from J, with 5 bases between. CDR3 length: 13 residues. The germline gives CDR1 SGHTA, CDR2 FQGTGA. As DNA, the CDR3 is TGTGCCAGCAGCCCGGGCTCCTACAATGAGCAGTTCTTC. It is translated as CASSPGSYNEQFF.

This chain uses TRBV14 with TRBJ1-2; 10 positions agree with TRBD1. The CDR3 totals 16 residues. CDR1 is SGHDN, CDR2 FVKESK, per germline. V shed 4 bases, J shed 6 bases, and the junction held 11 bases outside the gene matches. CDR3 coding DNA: TGTGCCAGCAGCCGGGGGACCCGGGACAGGGGTGATGGCTACACCTTC. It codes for CASSRGTRDRGDGYTF.

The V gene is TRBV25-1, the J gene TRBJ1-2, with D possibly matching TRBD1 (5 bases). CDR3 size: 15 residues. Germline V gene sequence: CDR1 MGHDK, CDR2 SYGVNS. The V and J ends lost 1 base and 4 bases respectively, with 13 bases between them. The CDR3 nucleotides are TGTGCCAGCAGTGAATCCCTGGGGGGTCTCTATGGCTACACCTTC. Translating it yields CASSESLGGLYGYTF.

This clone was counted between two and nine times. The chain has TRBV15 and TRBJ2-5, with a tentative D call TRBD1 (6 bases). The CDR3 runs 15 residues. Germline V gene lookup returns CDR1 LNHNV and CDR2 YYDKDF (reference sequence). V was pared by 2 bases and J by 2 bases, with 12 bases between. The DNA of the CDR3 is TGTGCCACCAGCAGACCGACAGGCCCGCAAGAGACCCAGTACTTC. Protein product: CATSRPTGPQETQYF.

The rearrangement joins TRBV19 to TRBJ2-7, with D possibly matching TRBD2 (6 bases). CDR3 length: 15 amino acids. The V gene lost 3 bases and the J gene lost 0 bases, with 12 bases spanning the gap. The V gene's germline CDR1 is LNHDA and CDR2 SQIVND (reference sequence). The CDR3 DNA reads TGTGCCAGTAGTATTGTGGCGGAGGGCTCCTACGAGCAGTACTTC. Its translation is CASSIVAEGSYEQYF.

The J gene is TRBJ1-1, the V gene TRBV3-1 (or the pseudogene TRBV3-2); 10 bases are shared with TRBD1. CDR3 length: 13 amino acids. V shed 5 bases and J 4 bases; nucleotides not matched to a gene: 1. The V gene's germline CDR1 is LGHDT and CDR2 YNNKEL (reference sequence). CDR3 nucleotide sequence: TGTGCCAGCAGCAGGACAGGGGGCACTGAAGCTTTCTTT. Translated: CASSRTGGTEAFF.

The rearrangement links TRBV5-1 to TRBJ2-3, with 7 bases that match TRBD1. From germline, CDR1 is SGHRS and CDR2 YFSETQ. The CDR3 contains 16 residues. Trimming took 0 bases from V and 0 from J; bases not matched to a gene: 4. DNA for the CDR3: TGCGCCAGCAGCTTGGGGACAGGTGGAAGCACAGATACGCAGTATTTT. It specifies CASSLGTGGSTDTQYF.